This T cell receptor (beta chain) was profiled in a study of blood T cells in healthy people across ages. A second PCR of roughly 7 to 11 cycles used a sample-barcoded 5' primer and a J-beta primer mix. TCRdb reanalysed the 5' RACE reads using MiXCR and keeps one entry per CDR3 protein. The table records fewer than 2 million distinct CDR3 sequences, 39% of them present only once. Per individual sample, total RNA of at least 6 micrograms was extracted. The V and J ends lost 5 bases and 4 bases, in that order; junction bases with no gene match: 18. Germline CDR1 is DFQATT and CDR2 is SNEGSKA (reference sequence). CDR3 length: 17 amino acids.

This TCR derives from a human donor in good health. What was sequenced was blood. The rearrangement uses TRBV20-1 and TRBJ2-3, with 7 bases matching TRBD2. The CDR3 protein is CSAVPLGRAGFADTQYF. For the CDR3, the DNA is TGCAGTGCTGTACCACTAGGACGAGCGGGGTTTGCAGATACGCAGTATTTT.